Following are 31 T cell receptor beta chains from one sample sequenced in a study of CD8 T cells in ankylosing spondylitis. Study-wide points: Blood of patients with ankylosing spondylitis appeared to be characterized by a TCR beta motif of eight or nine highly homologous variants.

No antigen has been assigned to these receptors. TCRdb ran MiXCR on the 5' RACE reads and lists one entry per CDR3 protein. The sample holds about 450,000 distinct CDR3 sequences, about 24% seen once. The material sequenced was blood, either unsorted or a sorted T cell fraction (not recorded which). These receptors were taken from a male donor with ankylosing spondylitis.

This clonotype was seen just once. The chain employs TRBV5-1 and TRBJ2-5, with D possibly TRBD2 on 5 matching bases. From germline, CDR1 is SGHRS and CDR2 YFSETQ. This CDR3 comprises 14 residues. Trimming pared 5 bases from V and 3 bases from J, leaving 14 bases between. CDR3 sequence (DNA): TGCGCCAGCAGAGATGGAGGTGCAGAAGAGACCCAGTACTTC. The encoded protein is CASRDGGAEETQYF.

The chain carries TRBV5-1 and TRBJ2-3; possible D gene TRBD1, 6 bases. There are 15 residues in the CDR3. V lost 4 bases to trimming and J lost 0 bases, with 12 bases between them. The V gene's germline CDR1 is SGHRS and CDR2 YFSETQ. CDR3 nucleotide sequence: TGCGCCAGCAGCACTAGGACAGATAGCACAGATACGCAGTATTTT. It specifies CASSTRTDSTDTQYF.

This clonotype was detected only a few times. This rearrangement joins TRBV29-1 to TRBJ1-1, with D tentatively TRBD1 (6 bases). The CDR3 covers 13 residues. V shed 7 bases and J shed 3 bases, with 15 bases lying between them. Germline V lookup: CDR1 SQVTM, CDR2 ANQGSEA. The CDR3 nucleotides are TGCAGCGGGGAACAGGGAGTTCACACTGAAGCTTTCTTT. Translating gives CSGEQGVHTEAFF. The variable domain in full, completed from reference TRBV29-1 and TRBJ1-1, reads SAVISQKPSRDICQRGTSLTIQCQVDSQVTMMFWYRQQPGQSLTLIATANQGSEATYESGFVIDKFPISRPNLTFSTLTVSNMSPEDSSIYLCSGEQGVHTEAFFGQGTRLTVV.

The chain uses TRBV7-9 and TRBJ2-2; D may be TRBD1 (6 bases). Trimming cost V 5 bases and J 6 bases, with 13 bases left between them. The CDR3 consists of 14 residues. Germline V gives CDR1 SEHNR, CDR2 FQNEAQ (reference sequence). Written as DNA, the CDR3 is TGTGCCAGCAGCGCACAGGGCGGTTCCGGGGAGCTGTTTTTT. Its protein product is CASSAQGGSGELFF.

CDR3 nucleotides: TGTGCCATCAACGACAGGGCTAGCACAGATACGCAGTATTTT. Its protein is CAINDRASTDTQYF. The chain has TRBV10-3 and TRBJ2-3, with 7 bases aligning to TRBD1. V was clipped by 7 bases and J by 0 bases; unmatched bases: 4. CDR3 length equals 14 residues. In germline, CDR1 is ENHRY, CDR2 SYGVKD.

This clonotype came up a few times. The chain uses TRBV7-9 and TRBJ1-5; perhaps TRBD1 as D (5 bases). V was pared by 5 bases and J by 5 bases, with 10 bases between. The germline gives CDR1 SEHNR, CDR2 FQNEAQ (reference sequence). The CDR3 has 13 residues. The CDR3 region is CASSEGSDQPQHF. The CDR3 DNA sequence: TGTGCCAGCAGCGAGGGGTCGGATCAGCCCCAGCATTTT.

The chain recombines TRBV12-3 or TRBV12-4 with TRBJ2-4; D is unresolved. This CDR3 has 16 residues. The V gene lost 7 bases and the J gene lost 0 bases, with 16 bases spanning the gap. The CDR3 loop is CASTFPRVGAKNIQYF. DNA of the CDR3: TGTGCCAGCACCTTCCCCCGGGTTGGAGCCAAAAACATTCAGTACTTC.

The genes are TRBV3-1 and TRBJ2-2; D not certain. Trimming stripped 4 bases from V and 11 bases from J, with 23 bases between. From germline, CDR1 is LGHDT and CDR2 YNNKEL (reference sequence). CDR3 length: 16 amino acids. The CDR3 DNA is TGTGCCAGCAGCCCGTCCGGCAGGTCGTACCCTCCAGAGCTGTTTTTT. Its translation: CASSPSGRSYPPELFF.

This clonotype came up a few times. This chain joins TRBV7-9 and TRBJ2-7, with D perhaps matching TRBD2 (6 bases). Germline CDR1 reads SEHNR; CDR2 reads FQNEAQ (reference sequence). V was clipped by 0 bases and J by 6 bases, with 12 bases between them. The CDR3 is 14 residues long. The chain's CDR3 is CASSLAGQGGEQYF. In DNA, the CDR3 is TGTGCCAGCAGCTTAGCGGGTCAGGGAGGCGAGCAGTACTTC.

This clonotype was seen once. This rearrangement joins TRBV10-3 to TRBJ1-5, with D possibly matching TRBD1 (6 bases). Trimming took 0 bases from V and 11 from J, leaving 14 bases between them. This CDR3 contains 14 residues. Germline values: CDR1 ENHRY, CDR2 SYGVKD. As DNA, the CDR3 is TGTGCCATCAGTGAGTCTGGGGGCTCCTATTCCCAGCATTTT. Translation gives CAISESGGSYSQHF.

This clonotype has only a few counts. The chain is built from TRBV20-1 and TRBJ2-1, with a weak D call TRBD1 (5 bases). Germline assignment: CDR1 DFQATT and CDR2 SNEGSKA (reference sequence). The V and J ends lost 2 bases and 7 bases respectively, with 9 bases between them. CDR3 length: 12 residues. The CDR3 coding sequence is TGCAGTGCTAGACTGCCAGGGAATGAGCAGTTCTTC. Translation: CSARLPGNEQFF.

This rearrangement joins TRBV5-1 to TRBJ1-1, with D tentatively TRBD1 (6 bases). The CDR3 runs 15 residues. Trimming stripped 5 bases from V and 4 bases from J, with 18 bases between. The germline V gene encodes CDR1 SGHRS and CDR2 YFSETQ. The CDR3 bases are TGCGCCAGCAGGGAGGTGCAGGGGTCGGGCACTGAAGCTTTCTTT. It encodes CASREVQGSGTEAFF.

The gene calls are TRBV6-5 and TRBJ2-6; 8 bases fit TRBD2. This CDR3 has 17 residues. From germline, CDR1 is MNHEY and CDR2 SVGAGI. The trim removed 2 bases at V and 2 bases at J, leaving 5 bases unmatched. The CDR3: CASSYRRGAAGANVLTF. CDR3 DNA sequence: TGTGCCAGCAGTTACAGGCGGGGGGCGGCTGGGGCCAACGTCCTGACTTTC.

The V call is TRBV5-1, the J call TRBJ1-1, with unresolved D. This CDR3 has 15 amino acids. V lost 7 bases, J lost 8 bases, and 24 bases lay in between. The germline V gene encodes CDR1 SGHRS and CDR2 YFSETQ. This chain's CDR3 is CASQETDTLNGEAFF. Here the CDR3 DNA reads TGCGCCAGCCAAGAGACGGATACACTGAATGGCGAAGCTTTCTTT.

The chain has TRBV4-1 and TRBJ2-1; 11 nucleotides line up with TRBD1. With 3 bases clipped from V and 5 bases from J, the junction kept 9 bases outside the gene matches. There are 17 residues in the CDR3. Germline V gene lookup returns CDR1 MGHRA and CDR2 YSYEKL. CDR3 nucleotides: TGCGCCAGCAGCCATTTTATTGGACAGGGGGCGAACAATGAGCAGTTCTTC. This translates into CASSHFIGQGANNEQFF.

The CDR3 sequence: CASSESNQGADTQYF. The CDR3 DNA reads TGCGCCAGCAGTGAGTCGAACCAGGGGGCAGATACGCAGTATTTT. This chain uses TRBV10-1 with TRBJ2-3, with TRBD1 identical over 7 bases. Per the germline V gene, CDR1 is WNHNN and CDR2 is SYGVQD (reference sequence). This CDR3 is 15 amino acids long. The V and J ends lost 0 bases and 4 bases, in that order; junction bases with no gene match: 4.

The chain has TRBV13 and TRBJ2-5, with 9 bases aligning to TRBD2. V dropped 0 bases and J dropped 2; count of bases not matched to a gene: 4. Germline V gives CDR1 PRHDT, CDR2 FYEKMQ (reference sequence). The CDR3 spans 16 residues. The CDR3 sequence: CASSLGLAGNQETQYF. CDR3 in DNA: TGTGCCAGCAGCTTAGGCCTAGCGGGAAATCAAGAGACCCAGTACTTC.

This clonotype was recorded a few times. The CDR3 region is CSALARGGYGYTF. The DNA for the CDR3 is TGCAGTGCTCTAGCTAGGGGGGGCTATGGCTACACCTTC. The chain joins TRBV20-1 to TRBJ1-2; possibly TRBD1 for D (6 bases). V lost 5 bases and J lost 4, with 14 bases in between. This CDR3 has 13 amino acids. CDR1 and CDR2 from the germline V gene are DFQATT and SNEGSKA (reference sequence).

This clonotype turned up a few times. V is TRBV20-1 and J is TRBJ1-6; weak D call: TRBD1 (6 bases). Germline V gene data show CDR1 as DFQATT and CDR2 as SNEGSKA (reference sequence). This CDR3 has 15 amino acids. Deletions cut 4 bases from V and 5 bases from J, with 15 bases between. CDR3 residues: CSATPGQSHNSPLHF. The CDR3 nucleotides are TGCAGTGCTACCCCCGGACAGAGCCATAATTCACCCCTCCACTTT.

CDR3 nucleotide sequence: TGTGCCAGCAGTTTAACGAGGAGGGCAGATACGCAGTATTTT. Translated: CASSLTRRADTQYF. The chain is built from TRBV27 and TRBJ2-3; D may be TRBD2 (6 bases). Germline CDR1 reads MNHEY; CDR2 reads SMNVEV (reference sequence). Trimming cost V 2 bases and J 4 bases, with 10 bases left between them. The CDR3 is made up of 14 amino acids.

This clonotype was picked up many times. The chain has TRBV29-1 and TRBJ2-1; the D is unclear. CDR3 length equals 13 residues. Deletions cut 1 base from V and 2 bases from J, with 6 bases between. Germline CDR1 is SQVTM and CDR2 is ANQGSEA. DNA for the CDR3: TGCAGCGTTGAAGTTACGGCCTACAATGAGCAGTTCTTC. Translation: CSVEVTAYNEQFF.

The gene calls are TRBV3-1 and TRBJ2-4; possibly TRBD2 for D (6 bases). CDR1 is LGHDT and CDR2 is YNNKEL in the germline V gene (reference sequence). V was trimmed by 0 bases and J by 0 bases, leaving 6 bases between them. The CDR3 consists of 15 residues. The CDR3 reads CASSQDGRAKNIQYF. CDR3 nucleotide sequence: TGTGCCAGCAGCCAAGACGGGAGAGCCAAAAACATTCAGTACTTC.

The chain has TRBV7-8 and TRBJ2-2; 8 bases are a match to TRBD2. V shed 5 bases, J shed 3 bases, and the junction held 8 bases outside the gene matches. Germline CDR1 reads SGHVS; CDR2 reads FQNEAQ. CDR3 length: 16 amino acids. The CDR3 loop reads CASSRTAGEDTGELFF. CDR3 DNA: TGTGCCAGCAGCCGTACAGCGGGAGAGGACACCGGGGAGCTGTTTTTT.

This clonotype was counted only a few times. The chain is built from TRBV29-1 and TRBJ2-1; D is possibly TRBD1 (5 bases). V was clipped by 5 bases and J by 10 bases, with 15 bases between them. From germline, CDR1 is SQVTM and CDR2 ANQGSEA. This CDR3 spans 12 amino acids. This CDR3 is CSVRNPWGEQFF. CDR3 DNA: TGCAGCGTTCGGAACCCTTGGGGCGAGCAGTTCTTC.

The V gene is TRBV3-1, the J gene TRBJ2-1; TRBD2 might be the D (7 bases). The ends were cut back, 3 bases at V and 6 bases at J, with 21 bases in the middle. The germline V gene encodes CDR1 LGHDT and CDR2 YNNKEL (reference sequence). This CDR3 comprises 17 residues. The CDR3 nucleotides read TGTGCCAGCAGCCAGGCCAGGAGGGGGAGGGCCATCAATGAGCAGTTCTTC. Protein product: CASSQARRGRAINEQFF.

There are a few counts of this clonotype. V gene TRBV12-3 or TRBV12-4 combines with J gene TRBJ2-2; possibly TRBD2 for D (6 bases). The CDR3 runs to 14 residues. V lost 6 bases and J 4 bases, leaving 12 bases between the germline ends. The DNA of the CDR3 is TGTGCCAGCAGAAAGGACGGGAGCACCGGGGAGCTGTTTTTT. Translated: CASRKDGSTGELFF.

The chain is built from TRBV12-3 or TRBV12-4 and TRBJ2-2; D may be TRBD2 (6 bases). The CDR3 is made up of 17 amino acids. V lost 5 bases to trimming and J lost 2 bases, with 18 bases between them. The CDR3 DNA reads TGTGCCAGCAGTCCCTCCGGGGAGGCGGGAAACACCGGGGAGCTGTTTTTT. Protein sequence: CASSPSGEAGNTGELFF.

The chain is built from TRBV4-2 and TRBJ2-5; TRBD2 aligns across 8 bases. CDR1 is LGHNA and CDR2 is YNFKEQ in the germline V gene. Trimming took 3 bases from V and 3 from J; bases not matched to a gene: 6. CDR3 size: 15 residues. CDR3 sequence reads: CASSQEKAGEETQYF. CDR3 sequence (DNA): TGTGCCAGCAGCCAGGAAAAAGCGGGAGAAGAGACCCAGTACTTC.

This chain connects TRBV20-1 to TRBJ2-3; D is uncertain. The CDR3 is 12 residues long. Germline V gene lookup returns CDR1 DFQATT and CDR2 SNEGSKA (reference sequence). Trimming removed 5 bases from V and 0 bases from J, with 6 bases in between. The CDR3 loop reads CSARSSTDTQYF. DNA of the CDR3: TGCAGTGCTCGATCTAGCACAGATACGCAGTATTTT.

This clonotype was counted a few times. The CDR3 DNA reads TGTGCCACCAGTAATTACAGACCAGCGAACACCGGGGAGCTGTTTTTT. This gives the protein CATSNYRPANTGELFF. The J gene is TRBJ2-2, the V gene TRBV24-1; D ambiguous. V lost 6 bases, J lost 0 bases, and 13 bases lay in between. CDR1 is KGHDR, CDR2 SFDVKD, per germline. The CDR3 covers 16 residues.

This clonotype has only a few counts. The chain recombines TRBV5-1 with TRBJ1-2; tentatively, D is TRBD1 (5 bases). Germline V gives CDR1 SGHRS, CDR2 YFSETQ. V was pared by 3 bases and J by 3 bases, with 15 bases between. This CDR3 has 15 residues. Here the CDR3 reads CASSSASGTDYGYTF. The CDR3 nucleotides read TGCGCCAGCAGCTCGGCGTCCGGGACGGACTATGGCTACACCTTC.